This T cell receptor beta chain was found in a study of T-cell reconstitution after alpha-beta-depleted transplantation in children. Unique molecular identifiers tagged the TCRbeta library. From the PCR reads, TCRdb called clonotypes with MiXCR, one entry per CDR3 protein. The sample includes hundreds of thousands of distinct CDR3 sequences, roughly a quarter of them seen just once. Study conclusions and caveats: Elevated TCRbeta diversity at day 60 was traced, in some patients, to surviving recipient T cells and thymic progenitors. Reported findings indicate that, about two months after transplant, alpha-beta T cells came from several hundred expanded clones, which were derived from non-depleted graft cells. One year after transplant, T-cell counts and diversity came mostly from newly produced T cells.

This clonotype occurred many times. What it recognizes is unknown. The junction and the germline gene differ at one end; a read error may be behind it. This TCR was recovered from a female patient aged 2-9 years who had a stem cell transplant for congenital amegakaryocytic thrombocytopenia, so the T cells may come from the graft donor. The starting material was PBMCs, mostly from graft donor cells, obtained 360 days after TCRalphabeta/CD19-depleted stem cell transplant.

In DNA, the CDR3 is TGTGCCAGCAGCTTAGGGCAGAATCAGCCCCAGCATTTT. Its translation is CASSLGQNQPQHF. The rearrangement joins TRBV5-1 to TRBJ1-5; D is uncertain. Germline V gene lookup returns CDR1 SGHRS and CDR2 YFSETQ. The CDR3 runs 13 residues. The full variable domain, completed using reference TRBV5-1 and TRBJ1-5, is KAGVTQTPRYLIKTRGQQVTLSCSPISGHRSVSWYQQTPGQGLQFLFEYFSETQRNKGNFPGRFSGRQFSNSRSEMNVSTLELGDSALYLCASSLGQNQPQHFGDGTRLSIL.